This T cell receptor beta chain is drawn from a study of blood T cells in healthy people across ages. The second PCR ran roughly 6 to 11 cycles with a sample-barcoded 5' primer and J-beta primers. From the 5' RACE reads, TCRdb called clonotypes with MiXCR, one entry per CDR3 protein. This table has around 870,000 distinct CDR3 sequences, 29% appearing once. This clonotype appeared many times. The antigen is not known. The CDR3 covers 12 residues. The germline V gene encodes CDR1 DFQATT and CDR2 SNEGSKA (reference sequence). Deletions cut 5 bases from V and 0 bases from J, with 6 bases between. Study outcomes and limitations: Diversity was estimated from one million T cells, and these estimates were considered underestimates. Measured against age, TCR beta diversity per million T cells decreased in a roughly linear manner.

The TCR sequence derives from a woman older than 75 in good health. The J gene is TRBJ2-3, the V gene TRBV20-1; D remains ambiguous. Source material: blood. The CDR3 is CSAGPSTDTQYF. In DNA, the CDR3 is TGCAGTGCTGGACCTAGCACAGATACGCAGTATTTT.